Listed here is a single T cell receptor beta chain. Germline CDR1 and CDR2: SGDLS and YYNGEE. Between the trimmed V and J ends, which lost 0 bases and 0 bases, there was a span of 6 bases. CDR3 size: 14 residues. The data derive from a study of control samples from healthy donors and cancer patients. Clones were sequenced by immunoSEQ multiplex PCR, and TCRdb holds only the in-frame ones, with some missing. The sample contains some 76,000 clones, 89% of which appear only once. The TCR originated in a man in his fifties or sixties with lung cancer. Sequencing input: PBMCs. The chain recombines TRBV9 with TRBJ1-1; D unresolved. CDR3 DNA sequence: TGTGCCAGCAGCGTAGAGGCCATGAACACTGAAGCTTTCTTT. Its translation is CASSVEAMNTEAFF. The complete variable domain, with remaining parts taken from reference TRBV9 and TRBJ1-1, reads DSGVTQTPKHLITATGQRVTLRCSPRSGDLSVYWYQQSLDQGLQFLIQYYNGEERAKGNILERFSAQQFPDLHSELNLSSLELGDSALYFCASSVEAMNTEAFFGQGTRLTVV.